The rows below give T cell receptor beta chains drawn from one sample of a study of T cell responses to AZD1222 COVID-19 vaccine. Generated by immunoSEQ multiplex PCR, the TCRdb table keeps only in-frame clones and is missing some. The table lists about 120,000 clones, about 90% of them singletons. The sample consisted of peripheral blood, taken on day 0 of AZD1222 vaccination. The source of these receptors is an adult in good health. CDR3s include the opening cysteine and the closing phenylalanine or tryptophan. Each record gives: D gene, J gene, clone size, V gene, CDR3 protein, CDR3 DNA. D genes are given only for firm matches. Clone size appears in some rows only: once, few, many, or a class for an expanded clone.

d_call: .; j_call: TRBJ2-6; clone_size: .; v_call: TRBV18; cdr3_aa: CASSPPSTGLSGANVLTF; cdr3_nt: TGTGCCAGCTCACCACCTTCGACAGGCCTCTCTGGGGCCAACGTCCTGACTTTC
d_call: .; j_call: TRBJ1-5; clone_size: few; v_call: TRBV30; cdr3_aa: CAWTQQVPGANQPQHF; cdr3_nt: TGTGCCTGGACACAACAGGTACCTGGCGCCAATCAGCCCCAGCATTTT
d_call: TRBD1; j_call: TRBJ1-1; clone_size: .; v_call: TRBV27; cdr3_aa: CASSPGQGADTEAFF; cdr3_nt: TGTGCCAGCAGTCCGGGACAGGGGGCTGACACTGAAGCTTTCTTT
d_call: TRBD2; j_call: TRBJ2-5; clone_size: .; v_call: TRBV12-3/TRBV12-4; cdr3_aa: CASTLGLAETQYF; cdr3_nt: TGTGCCAGCACCCTCGGACTAGCAGAGACCCAGTACTTC
d_call: .; j_call: TRBJ1-1; clone_size: .; v_call: TRBV5-4; cdr3_aa: CASRRMMGDEAFF; cdr3_nt: TGTGCCAGCAGACGTATGATGGGGGATGAAGCTTTCTTT
d_call: .; j_call: TRBJ1-5; clone_size: once; v_call: TRBV10-2; cdr3_aa: CASSPWGFWGNQPQHF; cdr3_nt: TGCGCCAGCAGTCCTTGGGGCTTCTGGGGCAATCAGCCCCAGCATTTT
d_call: .; j_call: TRBJ2-3; clone_size: .; v_call: TRBV4-1; cdr3_aa: CASSPAETDTQYF; cdr3_nt: TGCGCCAGCAGCCCTGCCGAGACAGATACGCAGTATTTT
d_call: TRBD1; j_call: TRBJ1-1; clone_size: .; v_call: TRBV19; cdr3_aa: CASRGQGGYTEAFF; cdr3_nt: TGTGCCAGTAGGGGACAGGGGGGTTACACTGAAGCTTTCTTT
d_call: .; j_call: TRBJ1-5; clone_size: .; v_call: TRBV12-3/TRBV12-4; cdr3_aa: CASSPPYQPQHF; cdr3_nt: TGTGCCAGCAGTCCGCCGTATCAGCCCCAGCATTTT
d_call: TRBD1; j_call: TRBJ2-3; clone_size: .; v_call: TRBV2; cdr3_aa: CASRNRGQGLGDTQYF; cdr3_nt: TGTGCCAGCAGGAACCGGGGACAGGGTCTAGGTGATACGCAGTATTTT
d_call: .; j_call: TRBJ1-4; clone_size: .; v_call: TRBV7-9; cdr3_aa: CASSLALWGGEKLFF; cdr3_nt: TGTGCCAGCAGTTTAGCGCTCTGGGGAGGTGAAAAACTGTTTTTT
d_call: .; j_call: TRBJ1-1; clone_size: .; v_call: TRBV30; cdr3_aa: CAWSAANYHGTINTEAFF; cdr3_nt: TGTGCCTGGAGCGCAGCAAACTACCACGGGACAATTAACACTGAAGCTTTCTTT
d_call: TRBD1; j_call: TRBJ1-1; clone_size: once; v_call: TRBV5-5; cdr3_aa: CASRYLTGNTEAFF; cdr3_nt: TGTGCCAGCAGGTACCTGACAGGGAATACTGAAGCTTTCTTT
d_call: .; j_call: TRBJ2-7; clone_size: few; v_call: TRBV2; cdr3_aa: CASSPVLGYEQYF; cdr3_nt: TGTGCCAGCAGCCCAGTCCTGGGATATGAGCAGTACTTC
d_call: .; j_call: TRBJ1-2; clone_size: .; v_call: TRBV7-2; cdr3_aa: CASGPPIINYGYTF; cdr3_nt: TGTGCCAGCGGTCCCCCGATAATAAACTATGGCTACACCTTC
d_call: TRBD2; j_call: TRBJ2-3; clone_size: few; v_call: TRBV9; cdr3_aa: CASSVAGGRTDTQYF; cdr3_nt: TGTGCCAGCAGCGTCGCGGGGGGCCGCACAGATACGCAGTATTTT
d_call: .; j_call: TRBJ1-2; clone_size: .; v_call: TRBV3-1/TRBV3-2; cdr3_aa: CASSARGNYGYTF; cdr3_nt: TGTGCCAGCAGCGCCAGGGGAAACTATGGCTACACCTTC
d_call: TRBD2; j_call: TRBJ2-2; clone_size: .; v_call: TRBV28; cdr3_aa: CASVEAGTLGGELFF; cdr3_nt: TGTGCCAGCGTCGAAGCGGGGACGTTAGGCGGGGAGCTGTTTTTT
d_call: TRBD1; j_call: TRBJ2-2; clone_size: .; v_call: TRBV3-1/TRBV3-2; cdr3_aa: CASSLPRDSQNTGELFF; cdr3_nt: TGTGCCAGCAGCTTACCCCGGGACAGTCAGAACACCGGGGAGCTGTTTTTT
d_call: .; j_call: TRBJ1-4; clone_size: .; v_call: TRBV3-1/TRBV3-2; cdr3_aa: CASSPRSQGNEKLFF; cdr3_nt: TGTGCCAGCAGCCCCAGGTCGCAAGGTAATGAAAAACTGTTTTTT
d_call: .; j_call: TRBJ2-4; clone_size: few; v_call: TRBV7-9; cdr3_aa: CASSPLPRGGFLGKNIQYF; cdr3_nt: TGTGCCAGCAGCCCACTACCCAGGGGGGGGTTCCTGGGCAAAAACATTCAGTACTTC
d_call: TRBD2; j_call: TRBJ2-7; clone_size: few; v_call: TRBV10-3; cdr3_aa: CAISDTSGDSYEQYF; cdr3_nt: TGTGCCATCAGTGATACTAGCGGGGACTCCTACGAGCAGTACTTC
d_call: TRBD2; j_call: TRBJ2-1; clone_size: .; v_call: TRBV19; cdr3_aa: CASTPTSGGSYNEQFF; cdr3_nt: TGTGCCAGTACCCCGACTAGCGGGGGGAGCTACAATGAGCAGTTCTTC
d_call: .; j_call: TRBJ1-1; clone_size: .; v_call: TRBV7-3; cdr3_aa: CASSMGRGAAFF; cdr3_nt: TGTGCCAGCAGCATGGGACGGGGGGCCGCTTTCTTT
d_call: .; j_call: TRBJ1-2; clone_size: .; v_call: TRBV30; cdr3_aa: CAWSVDRGGTGYTF; cdr3_nt: TGTGCCTGGAGTGTAGATAGGGGGGGCACTGGCTACACCTTC
d_call: .; j_call: TRBJ1-1; clone_size: .; v_call: TRBV5-1; cdr3_aa: CASSLAGGGQTEAFF; cdr3_nt: TGCGCCAGCAGCTTGGCCGGTGGGGGCCAGACTGAAGCTTTCTTT
d_call: .; j_call: TRBJ1-2; clone_size: .; v_call: TRBV12-3/TRBV12-4; cdr3_aa: CASSPSGYGYTF; cdr3_nt: TGTGCCAGCAGCCCCAGTGGATATGGCTACACCTTC
d_call: .; j_call: TRBJ1-3; clone_size: .; v_call: TRBV9; cdr3_aa: CASSVGGHSSGNTIYF; cdr3_nt: TGTGCCAGCAGCGTAGGTGGCCACTCCTCTGGAAACACCATATATTTT
d_call: .; j_call: TRBJ1-3; clone_size: .; v_call: TRBV18; cdr3_aa: CASSPVAGELSGNTIYF; cdr3_nt: TGTGCCAGCTCACCAGTTGCAGGCGAGCTCTCTGGAAACACCATATATTTT
d_call: .; j_call: TRBJ2-6; clone_size: once; v_call: TRBV28; cdr3_aa: CASSLWASGANVLTF; cdr3_nt: TGTGCCAGCAGTTTGTGGGCCTCTGGGGCCAACGTCCTGACTTTC
d_call: TRBD1; j_call: TRBJ2-2; clone_size: .; v_call: TRBV6-5; cdr3_aa: CASSYAGGLVGELFF; cdr3_nt: TGTGCCAGCAGTTACGCAGGGGGCCTCGTCGGGGAGCTGTTTTTT
d_call: TRBD1; j_call: TRBJ2-7; clone_size: .; v_call: TRBV5-4; cdr3_aa: CASSLDGTAYSYEQYF; cdr3_nt: TGTGCCAGCAGCTTGGACGGGACAGCCTACTCCTACGAGCAGTACTTC
d_call: TRBD2; j_call: TRBJ2-5; clone_size: .; v_call: TRBV9; cdr3_aa: CASSAPGLAGIETQYF; cdr3_nt: TGTGCCAGCAGCGCGCCGGGACTAGCGGGTATAGAGACCCAGTACTTC
d_call: .; j_call: TRBJ2-1; clone_size: .; v_call: TRBV18; cdr3_aa: CASSQRLHEQFF; cdr3_nt: TGTGCCAGCTCTCAAAGGCTCCATGAGCAGTTCTTC
d_call: .; j_call: TRBJ1-4; clone_size: .; v_call: TRBV27; cdr3_aa: CASSLSRRQRAVGNEKLFF; cdr3_nt: TGTGCCAGCAGTTTATCGAGGCGACAGAGGGCAGTGGGTAATGAAAAACTGTTTTTT
d_call: TRBD2; j_call: TRBJ2-1; clone_size: .; v_call: TRBV5-4; cdr3_aa: CASRHRLAGGNEQFF; cdr3_nt: TGTGCCAGCAGGCACAGACTAGCGGGAGGCAATGAGCAGTTCTTC
d_call: .; j_call: TRBJ2-2; clone_size: .; v_call: TRBV19; cdr3_aa: CASSIVARKNTGELFF; cdr3_nt: TGTGCCAGTAGTATAGTTGCCAGGAAGAACACCGGGGAGCTGTTTTTT
d_call: TRBD2; j_call: TRBJ2-2; clone_size: .; v_call: TRBV7-2; cdr3_aa: CASSSSAGRAAGELFF; cdr3_nt: TGTGCCAGCAGCTCTTCGGCCGGGAGGGCCGCCGGGGAGCTGTTTTTT
d_call: .; j_call: TRBJ1-1; clone_size: .; v_call: TRBV6-5; cdr3_aa: CASSPTTGQVTEAFF; cdr3_nt: TGTGCCAGCAGTCCTACTACAGGGCAGGTCACTGAAGCTTTCTTT
d_call: TRBD1; j_call: TRBJ1-1; clone_size: .; v_call: TRBV6-5; cdr3_aa: CASSTEDRGRPFF; cdr3_nt: TGTGCCAGCAGTACCGAGGACAGGGGGCGGCCTTTCTTT
d_call: .; j_call: TRBJ2-2; clone_size: .; v_call: TRBV9; cdr3_aa: CASSVDLEWHTGELFF; cdr3_nt: TGTGCCAGCAGCGTAGATCTGGAGTGGCACACCGGGGAGCTGTTTTTT
d_call: .; j_call: TRBJ1-2; clone_size: .; v_call: TRBV5-6; cdr3_aa: CASSLVERYTF; cdr3_nt: TGTGCCAGCAGCTTGGTTGAGCGCTACACCTTC
d_call: TRBD1; j_call: TRBJ1-2; clone_size: .; v_call: TRBV5-6; cdr3_aa: CASSLERTGRRVF; cdr3_nt: TGTGCCAGCAGCTTGGAGAGGACAGGGCGTAGAGTCTTC
d_call: .; j_call: TRBJ2-1; clone_size: .; v_call: TRBV5-1; cdr3_aa: CASSLSQLVGGNEQFF; cdr3_nt: TGCGCCAGCAGCTTGTCACAGCTCGTAGGAGGCAATGAGCAGTTCTTC
d_call: TRBD1; j_call: TRBJ1-1; clone_size: .; v_call: TRBV2; cdr3_aa: CASRGQMNTEAFF; cdr3_nt: TGTGCCTCCAGGGGGCAGATGAACACTGAAGCTTTCTTT
d_call: .; j_call: TRBJ1-3; clone_size: .; v_call: TRBV18; cdr3_aa: CASSRDYEAGNTIYF; cdr3_nt: TGTGCCAGCTCACGGGACTACGAGGCTGGAAACACCATATATTTT
d_call: TRBD1; j_call: TRBJ1-6; clone_size: .; v_call: TRBV4-1; cdr3_aa: CASSQYGTADNSPLHF; cdr3_nt: TGCGCCAGCAGCCAATACGGGACAGCAGATAATTCACCCCTCCACTTT
d_call: TRBD2; j_call: TRBJ2-5; clone_size: .; v_call: TRBV7-9; cdr3_aa: CASRAPSGGARETQYF; cdr3_nt: TGTGCCAGCAGGGCCCCTAGCGGGGGGGCGCGGGAGACCCAGTACTTC
d_call: .; j_call: TRBJ2-3; clone_size: .; v_call: TRBV7-2; cdr3_aa: CASSPSGTSTDTQYF; cdr3_nt: TGTGCCAGCAGCCCCTCAGGCACTAGCACAGATACGCAGTATTTT
d_call: TRBD2; j_call: TRBJ2-1; clone_size: once; v_call: TRBV2; cdr3_aa: CASSEVGPSGSIPNEQFF; cdr3_nt: TGTGCCAGCAGTGAAGTAGGCCCTAGCGGGAGTATACCCAATGAGCAGTTCTTC
d_call: TRBD1; j_call: TRBJ1-2; clone_size: .; v_call: TRBV29-1; cdr3_aa: CSGGTAINYGYTF; cdr3_nt: TGCAGCGGTGGGACAGCGATTAACTATGGCTACACCTTC
d_call: .; j_call: TRBJ1-4; clone_size: few; v_call: TRBV2; cdr3_aa: CASKRGFVEKLFF; cdr3_nt: TGTGCCAGCAAAAGAGGGTTTGTTGAAAAACTGTTTTTT
d_call: .; j_call: TRBJ1-5; clone_size: once; v_call: TRBV4-2; cdr3_aa: CASSQFGGQPNQPQHF; cdr3_nt: TGTGCCAGCAGCCAATTCGGCGGGCAGCCTAATCAGCCCCAGCATTTT